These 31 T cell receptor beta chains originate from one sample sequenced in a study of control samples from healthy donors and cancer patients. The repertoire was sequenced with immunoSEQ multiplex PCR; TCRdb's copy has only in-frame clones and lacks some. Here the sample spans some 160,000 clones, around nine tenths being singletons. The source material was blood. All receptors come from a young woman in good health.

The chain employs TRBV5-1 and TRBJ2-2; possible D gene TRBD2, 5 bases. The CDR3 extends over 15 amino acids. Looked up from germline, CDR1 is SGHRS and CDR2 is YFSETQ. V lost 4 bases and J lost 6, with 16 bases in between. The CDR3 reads CASSPDAGYAGELFF. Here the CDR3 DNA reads TGCGCCAGCAGCCCGGATGCGGGTTATGCCGGGGAGCTGTTTTTT. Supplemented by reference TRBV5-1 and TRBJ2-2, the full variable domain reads KAGVTQTPRYLIKTRGQQVTLSCSPISGHRSVSWYQQTPGQGLQFLFEYFSETQRNKGNFPGRFSGRQFSNSRSEMNVSTLELGDSALYLCASSPDAGYAGELFFGEGSRLTVL.

The CDR3 DNA is TGTGCCAGTAGTATAGACCCTCGACGGGGAGACACTGAAGCTTTCTTT. It encodes CASSIDPRRGDTEAFF. The genes are TRBV19 and TRBJ1-1; D remains ambiguous. This CDR3 comprises 16 residues. Germline CDR1 is LNHDA and CDR2 is SQIVND (reference sequence). Trimming shortened V by 0 bases and J by 3 bases, and 14 bases separated the two germline ends.

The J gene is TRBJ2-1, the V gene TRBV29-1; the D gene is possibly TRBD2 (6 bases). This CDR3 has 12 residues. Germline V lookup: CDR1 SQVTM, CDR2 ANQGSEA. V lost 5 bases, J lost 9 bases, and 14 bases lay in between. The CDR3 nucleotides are TGCAGCGTTCGGGGGAGCAGGAGTGAGCAGTTCTTC. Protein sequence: CSVRGSRSEQFF.

The CDR3 loop reads CASSFQSNEKLFF. The DNA of the CDR3 is TGTGCCAGCAGTTTTCAGAGTAATGAAAAACTGTTTTTT. The chain couples TRBV28 to TRBJ1-4; D gene ambiguous. The germline V and J ends were trimmed by 3 bases and 4 bases, with 6 bases remaining between them. This CDR3 has 13 amino acids. Germline V gene data show CDR1 as MDHEN and CDR2 as SYDVKM.

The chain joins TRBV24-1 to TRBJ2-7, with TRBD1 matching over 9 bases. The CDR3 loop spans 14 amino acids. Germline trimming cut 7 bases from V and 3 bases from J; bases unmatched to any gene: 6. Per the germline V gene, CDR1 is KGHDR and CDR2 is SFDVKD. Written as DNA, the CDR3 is TGTGCCACCAGCCCTGGACAGGGGATCTACGAGCAGTACTTC. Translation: CATSPGQGIYEQYF.

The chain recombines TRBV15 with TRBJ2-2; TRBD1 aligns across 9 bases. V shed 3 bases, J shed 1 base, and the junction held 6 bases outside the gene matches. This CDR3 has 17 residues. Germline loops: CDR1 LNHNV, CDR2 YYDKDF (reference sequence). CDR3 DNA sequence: TGTGCCACCAGCAGGGAACCGGGACAGGGGAACACCGGGGAGCTGTTTTTT. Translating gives CATSREPGQGNTGELFF.

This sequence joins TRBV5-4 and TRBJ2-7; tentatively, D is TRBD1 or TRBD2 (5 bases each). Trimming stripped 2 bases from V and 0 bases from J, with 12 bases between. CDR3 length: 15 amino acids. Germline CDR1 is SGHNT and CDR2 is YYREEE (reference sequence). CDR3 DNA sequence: TGTGCCAGCAGCTTTGGGAAGAGGGGCTCCTACGAGCAGTACTTC. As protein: CASSFGKRGSYEQYF.

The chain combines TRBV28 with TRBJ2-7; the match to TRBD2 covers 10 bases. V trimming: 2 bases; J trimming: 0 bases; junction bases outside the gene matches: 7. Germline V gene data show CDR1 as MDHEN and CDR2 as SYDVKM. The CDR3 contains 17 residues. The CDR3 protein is CASSLGTSATSSYEQYF. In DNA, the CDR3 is TGTGCCAGCAGTTTAGGGACTAGCGCGACCTCCTCCTACGAGCAGTACTTC.

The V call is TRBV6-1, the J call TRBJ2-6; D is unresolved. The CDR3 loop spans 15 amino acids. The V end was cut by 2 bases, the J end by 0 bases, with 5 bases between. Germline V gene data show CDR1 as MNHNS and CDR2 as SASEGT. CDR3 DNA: TGTGCCAGCAGTGAACGGCACTCTGGGGCCAACGTCCTGACTTTC. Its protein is CASSERHSGANVLTF.

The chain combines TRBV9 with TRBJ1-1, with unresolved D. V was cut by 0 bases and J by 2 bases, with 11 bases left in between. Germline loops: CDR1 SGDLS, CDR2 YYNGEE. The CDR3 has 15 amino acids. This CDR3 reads CASSVASGSNTEAFF. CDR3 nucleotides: TGTGCCAGCAGCGTAGCATCGGGCAGCAACACTGAAGCTTTCTTT.

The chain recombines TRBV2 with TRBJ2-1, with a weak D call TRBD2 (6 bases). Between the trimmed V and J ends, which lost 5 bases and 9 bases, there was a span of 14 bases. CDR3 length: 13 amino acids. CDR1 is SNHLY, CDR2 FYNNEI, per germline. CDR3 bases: TGTGCCAGCAGTAGTGGGACTGTTCGTGAGCAGTTCTTC. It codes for CASSSGTVREQFF.

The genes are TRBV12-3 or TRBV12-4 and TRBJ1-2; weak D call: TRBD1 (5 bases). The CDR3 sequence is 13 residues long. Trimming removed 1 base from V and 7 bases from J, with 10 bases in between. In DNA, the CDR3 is TGTGCCAGCAGTTTAGGGGGAAGGGGTGGCTACACCTTC. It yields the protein CASSLGGRGGYTF.

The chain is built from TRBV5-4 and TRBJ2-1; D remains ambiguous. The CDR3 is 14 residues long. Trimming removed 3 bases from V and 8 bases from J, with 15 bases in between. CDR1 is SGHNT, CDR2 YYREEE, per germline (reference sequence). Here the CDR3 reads CASSSPRSTDEQFF. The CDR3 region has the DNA TGTGCCAGCAGCTCCCCCCGGAGTACCGATGAGCAGTTCTTC. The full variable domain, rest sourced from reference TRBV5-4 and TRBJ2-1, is ETGVTQSPTHLIKTRGQQVTLRCSSQSGHNTVSWYQQALGQGPQFIFQYYREEENGRGNFPPRFSGLQFPNYSSELNVNALELDDSALYLCASSSPRSTDEQFFGPGTRLTVL.

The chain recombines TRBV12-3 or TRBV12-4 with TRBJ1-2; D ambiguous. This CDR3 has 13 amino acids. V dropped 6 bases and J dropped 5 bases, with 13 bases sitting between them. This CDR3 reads CASRLSRRYGYTF. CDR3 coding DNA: TGTGCCAGCAGGCTAAGTCGTCGGTATGGCTACACCTTC.

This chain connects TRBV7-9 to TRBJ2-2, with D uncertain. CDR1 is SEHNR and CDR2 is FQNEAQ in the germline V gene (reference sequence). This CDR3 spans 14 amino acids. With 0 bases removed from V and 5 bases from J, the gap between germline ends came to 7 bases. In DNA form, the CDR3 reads TGTGCCAGCAGCTTAGCGCGGAGAACCGGGGAGCTGTTTTTT. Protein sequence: CASSLARRTGELFF.

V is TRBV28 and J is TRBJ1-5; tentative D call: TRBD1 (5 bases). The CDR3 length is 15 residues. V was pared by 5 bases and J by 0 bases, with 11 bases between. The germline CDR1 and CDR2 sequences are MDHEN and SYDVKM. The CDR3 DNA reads TGTGCCAGCAGTCGGGACCTCATTAGCAATCAGCCCCAGCATTTT. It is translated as CASSRDLISNQPQHF.

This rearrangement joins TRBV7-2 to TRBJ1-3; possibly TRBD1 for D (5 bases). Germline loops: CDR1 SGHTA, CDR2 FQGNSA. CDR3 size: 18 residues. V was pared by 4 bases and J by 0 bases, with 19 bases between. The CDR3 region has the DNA TGTGCCAGCAGCTCGAAAGTTGGGGGGTCGAGCTCTGGAAACACCATATATTTT. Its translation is CASSSKVGGSSSGNTIYF.

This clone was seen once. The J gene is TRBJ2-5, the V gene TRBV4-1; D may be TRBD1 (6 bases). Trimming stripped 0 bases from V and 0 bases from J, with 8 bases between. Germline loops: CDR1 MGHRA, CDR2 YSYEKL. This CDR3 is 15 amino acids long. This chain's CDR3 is CASSQEGTNQETQYF. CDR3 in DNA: TGCGCCAGCAGCCAAGAGGGGACAAACCAAGAGACCCAGTACTTC.

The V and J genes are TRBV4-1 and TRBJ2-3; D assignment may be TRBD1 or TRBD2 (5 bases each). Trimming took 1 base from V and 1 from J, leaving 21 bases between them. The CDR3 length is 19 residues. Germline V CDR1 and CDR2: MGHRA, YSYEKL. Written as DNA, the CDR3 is TGCGCCAGCAGCCAAGGTCGTTTGAGGGGCCCAAGGGGCACAGATACGCAGTATTTT. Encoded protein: CASSQGRLRGPRGTDTQYF.

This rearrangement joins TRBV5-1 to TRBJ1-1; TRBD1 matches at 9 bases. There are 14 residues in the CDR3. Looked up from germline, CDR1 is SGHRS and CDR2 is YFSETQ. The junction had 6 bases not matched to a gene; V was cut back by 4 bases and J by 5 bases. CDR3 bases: TGCGCCAGCAGCCGCGCCGGACAGGGGACTGAAGCTTTCTTT. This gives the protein CASSRAGQGTEAFF.

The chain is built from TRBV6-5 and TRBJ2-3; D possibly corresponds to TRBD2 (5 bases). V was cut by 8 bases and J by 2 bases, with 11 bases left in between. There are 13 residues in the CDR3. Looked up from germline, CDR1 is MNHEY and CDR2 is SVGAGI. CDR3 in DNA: TGTGCCAGCCGGACTGGGGTCACAGATACGCAGTATTTT. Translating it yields CASRTGVTDTQYF.

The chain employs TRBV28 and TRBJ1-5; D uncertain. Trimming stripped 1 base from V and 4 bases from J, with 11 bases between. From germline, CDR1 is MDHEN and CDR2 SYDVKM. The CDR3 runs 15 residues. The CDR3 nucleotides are TGTGCCAGCAGTTTATCCGGCAGTAGGAATCAGCCCCAGCATTTT. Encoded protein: CASSLSGSRNQPQHF.

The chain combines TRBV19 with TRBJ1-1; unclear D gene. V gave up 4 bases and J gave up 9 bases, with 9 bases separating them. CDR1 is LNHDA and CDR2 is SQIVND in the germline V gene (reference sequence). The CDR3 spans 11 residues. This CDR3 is CASSTPLQAFF. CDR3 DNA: TGTGCCAGTAGTACCCCCCTCCAAGCTTTCTTT.

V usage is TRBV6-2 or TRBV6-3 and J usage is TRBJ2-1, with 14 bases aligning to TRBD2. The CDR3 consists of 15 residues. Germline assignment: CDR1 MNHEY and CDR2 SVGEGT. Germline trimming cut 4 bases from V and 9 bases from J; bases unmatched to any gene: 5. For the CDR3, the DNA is TGTGCCAGCAGTTGGGGACTAGCGGGAGAGGGTGAGCAGTTCTTC. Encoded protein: CASSWGLAGEGEQFF.

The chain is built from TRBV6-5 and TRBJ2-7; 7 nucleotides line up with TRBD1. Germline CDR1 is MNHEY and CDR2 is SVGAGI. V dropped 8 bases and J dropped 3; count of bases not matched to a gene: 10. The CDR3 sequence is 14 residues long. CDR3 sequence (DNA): TGTGCCAGCGGGGTGGCGTCAGGGGGCTACGAGCAGTACTTC. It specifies CASGVASGGYEQYF.

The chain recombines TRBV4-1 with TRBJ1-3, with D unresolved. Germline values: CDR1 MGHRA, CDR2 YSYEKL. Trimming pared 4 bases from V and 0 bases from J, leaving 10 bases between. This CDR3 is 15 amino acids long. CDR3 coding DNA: TGCGCCAGCAGCCCAGAGATACTCTCTGGAAACACCATATATTTT. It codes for CASSPEILSGNTIYF.

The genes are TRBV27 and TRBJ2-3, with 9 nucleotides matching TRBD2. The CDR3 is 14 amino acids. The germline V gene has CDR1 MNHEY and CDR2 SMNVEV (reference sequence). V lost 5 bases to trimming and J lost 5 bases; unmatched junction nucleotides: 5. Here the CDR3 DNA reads TGTGCCAGCAGTAACGCGGGGGGGGGAGATACGCAGTATTTT. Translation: CASSNAGGGDTQYF.

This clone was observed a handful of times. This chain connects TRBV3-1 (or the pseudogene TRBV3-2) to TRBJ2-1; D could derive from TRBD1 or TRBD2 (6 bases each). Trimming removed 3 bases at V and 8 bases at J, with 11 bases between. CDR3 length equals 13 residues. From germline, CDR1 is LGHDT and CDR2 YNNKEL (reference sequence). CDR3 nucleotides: TGTGCCAGCAGCCAGACCGGGGGCCATGAGCAGTTCTTC. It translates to CASSQTGGHEQFF.

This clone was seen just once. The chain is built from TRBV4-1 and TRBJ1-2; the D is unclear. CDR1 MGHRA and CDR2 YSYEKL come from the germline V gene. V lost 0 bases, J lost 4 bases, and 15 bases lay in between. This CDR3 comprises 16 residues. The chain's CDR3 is CASSQDTEVAAYGYTF. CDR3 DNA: TGCGCCAGCAGCCAAGATACCGAGGTGGCAGCCTATGGCTACACCTTC.

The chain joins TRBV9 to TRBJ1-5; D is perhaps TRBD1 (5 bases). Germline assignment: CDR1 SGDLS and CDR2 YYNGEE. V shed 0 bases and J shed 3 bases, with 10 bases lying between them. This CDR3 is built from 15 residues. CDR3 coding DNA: TGTGCCAGCAGCGTAGGGGACGGAACCAATCAGCCCCAGCATTTT. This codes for CASSVGDGTNQPQHF.

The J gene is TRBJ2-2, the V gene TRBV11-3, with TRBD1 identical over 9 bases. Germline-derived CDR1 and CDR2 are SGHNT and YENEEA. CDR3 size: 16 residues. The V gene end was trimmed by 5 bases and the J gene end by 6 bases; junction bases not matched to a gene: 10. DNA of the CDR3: TGTGCCAGCAGCCAGGGGGGACAGGGTCCAGCCGGGGAGCTGTTTTTT. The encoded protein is CASSQGGQGPAGELFF.